This TCR beta chain was sequenced in a study of blood T cells in healthy people across ages. Study outcomes and limitations: Donors of long life had a larger count of naive CD4+ cells and greater diversity than aged donors.

Extracted total RNA amounted to at least 5.5 micrograms for each sample. This clonotype was seen once. No antigen is known for it. Then a second PCR, running about 6 to 11 cycles, was carried out with a sample-barcoded 5' primer and a J-beta primer mix. Unique molecular identifiers of 12 random nucleotides labeled each cDNA. TCRdb processed the 5' RACE reads anew with MiXCR; each CDR3 protein has one entry. Seen here are about 640,000 distinct CDR3 sequences, 58% observed once, and the top ten hold 30% to 40%. Germline trimming cut 5 bases from V and 2 bases from J; bases unmatched to any gene: 10. Germline CDR1 and CDR2: LNHNV and YYDKDF (reference sequence). The CDR3 consists of 17 residues.

This chain connects TRBV15 to TRBJ2-1; TRBD2 aligns across 9 bases. The sample taken for sequencing was blood. The receptor comes from a man aged 60-69 years in good health. CDR3 residues: CATSLAGDPGAYNEQFF. In DNA, the CDR3 is TGTGCCACCAGCTTAGCGGGGGACCCGGGGGCCTACAATGAGCAGTTCTTC.